The clone carrying this T cell receptor beta chain was detected many times. Its specificity is not known. Germline CDR1 and CDR2: DFQATT and SNEGSKA (reference sequence). The CDR3 contains 11 residues. Trimming removed 1 base at V and 4 bases at J, with 5 bases between. The sample comes from a study of T cell repertoires in cytomegalovirus infection. Study as a whole: From public TCR beta signatures came an indication of both CMV infection and matching HLA type.

Each CDR3 protein gets one entry after TCRdb re-called the reads with MiXCR. The data hold about 230,000 distinct CDR3 sequences, with 6% to 8% observed a single time. Notes on the study in general: HLA-C-restricted CMV clonotypes gave the most frequent clonotype in two of eight donors. Frequencies of public TCR beta families were cumulated, and this identified carriers of CMV plus the relevant HLA.

The sequence was obtained from a human donor in good health (CMV status not recorded). Some clones in this sample may be carry-over from other donors' samples. Sequenced: PBMCs. This chain joins TRBV20-1 and TRBJ2-7; D is undetermined. CDR3 DNA sequence: TGCAGTGCTAGAGGGGGATACGAGCAGTACTTC. It codes for CSARGGYEQYF.